This T cell receptor beta chain came from a study of T cells in Graves' hyperthyroidism and ophthalmopathy. Calling Graves' hyperthyroidism stable meant ophthalmopathy did not progress within 18 months. In patients aged 18 to 65, hyperthyroidism was newly diagnosed, with duration under 2 months. Whole-study findings and limits: Also found in blood were most expanded thyroid clonotypes above 0.001.

This clonotype was counted at least ten times. The antigen remains undetermined. It was RNA transcripts that yielded the amplified TCR beta CDR3 regions. First-round RT-PCR of the TCR CDR3 relied on the HTBI primer set. Each CDR3 protein is one row after TCRdb ran MiXCR on the multiplex PCR reads. The data show approximately 640,000 distinct CDR3 sequences, around 15% seen once. The TCR comes from a woman aged 30 to 39 with Graves' hyperthyroidism. The sample was blood.

CDR3 residues: CASSLQDYEQYF. For the CDR3, the DNA is TGTGCCAGCAGTTTACAGGACTACGAGCAGTACTTC. V usage is TRBV28 and J usage is TRBJ2-7, with D unresolved. This CDR3 has 12 residues. Trimming removed 2 bases at V and 3 bases at J, with 5 bases between. CDR1 is MDHEN and CDR2 is SYDVKM in the germline V gene.